This T cell receptor (beta chain) was obtained from a study of T cells expressing NK-cell markers. Study details: The TCR beta repertoires were obtained from sorted CD3+CD56+NKG2C+, CD3+CD56+NKG2C- and CD3+CD56-NKG2C+ T cells. Among the eight sequenced donors, seven tested HCMV-seropositive and one tested seronegative.

Worth noting for this clonotype: Its antigen is not known.

Synthesis of TCR beta cDNA relied on 5'RACE template switching carrying UMIs. TCRdb reprocessed the 5' RACE reads, with one entry per CDR3 protein and no DNA. In all, the sample yields about 160,000 distinct CDR3 sequences. The CDR3 runs 15 residues. Germline V gene lookup returns CDR1 MNHEY and CDR2 SMNVEV (reference sequence). Study-wide points: NKG2C+ dominant clonotypes from more than 5 donors made up about 1.0-7.0% of CD8+ T cells.

This rearrangement joins TRBV27 to TRBJ1-1; TCRdb picks TRBD1, but there is no DNA to check that call. Sequences were obtained from blood T cells: a sorted CD56 or NKG2C T cell subset, CD4+ or CD8+ T cells, or bulk PBMC T cells (not recorded which). The TCR originated in a woman aged 18-69 years in good health. CDR3: CASSLSNRGVTEAFF.